Below are 27 T cell receptor beta chains sequenced from a single sample in a study of T cell repertoires in cytomegalovirus infection. TCRdb itself ran the reads through MiXCR, one entry per CDR3 protein. Here the sample spans around 230,000 distinct CDR3 sequences, 6% to 8% being singletons. Material for sequencing was PBMCs. The receptors were sampled from a human donor in good health (CMV status not recorded). Some clones in this sample may be carry-over from other donors' samples.

This clonotype showed up many times. The chain carries TRBV12-3 or TRBV12-4 and TRBJ2-7, with a tentative D call TRBD1 (5 bases). Between the trimmed V and J ends, which lost 2 bases and 3 bases, there was a span of 14 bases. There are 15 residues in the CDR3. CDR3 bases: TGTGCCAGCAGTTTATCAGGCAGGGCGATCTACGAGCAGTACTTC. This translates into CASSLSGRAIYEQYF.

The sample holds many counts of this clonotype. Here the CDR3 DNA reads TGCAGTGCTGCCAACCGCAATAGCCCCCAGTACTTC. This translates into CSAANRNSPQYF. The rearrangement links TRBV20-1 to TRBJ2-5; D unclear. This CDR3 contains 12 residues. V was shortened by 5 bases and J by 9 bases, with 16 bases between the two germline ends. The germline gives CDR1 DFQATT, CDR2 SNEGSKA (reference sequence).

The V call is TRBV7-2, the J call TRBJ2-5; D is unclear. CDR1 SGHTA and CDR2 FQGNSA come from the germline V gene. This CDR3 is 14 amino acids long. Trimming shortened V by 1 base and J by 5 bases, and 11 bases separated the two germline ends. CDR3 coding DNA: TGTGCCAGCAGCTTAGGACCGGTACGGGAGACCCAGTACTTC. Its translation: CASSLGPVRETQYF.

This clonotype was observed at least ten times. The chain links TRBV20-1 to TRBJ1-6, with D unresolved. The CDR3 is 17 amino acids. Germline V gene lookup returns CDR1 DFQATT and CDR2 SNEGSKA (reference sequence). Trimming took off 0 bases at V and 0 bases at J, with 12 bases between the two ends. The CDR3 coding sequence is TGCAGTGCTAGAGACCTCGGTACCAGCTCCTATAATTCACCCCTCCACTTT. Amino acids: CSARDLGTSSYNSPLHF.

This clonotype was recorded a few times. J is TRBJ1-4 and V is TRBV20-1; D gene uncertain. Deletions cut 3 bases from V and 0 bases from J, with 8 bases between. This CDR3 is 14 amino acids long. CDR1 DFQATT and CDR2 SNEGSKA come from the germline V gene (reference sequence). The CDR3 here is CSARDTATNEKLFF. DNA for the CDR3: TGCAGTGCTAGGGATACTGCAACTAATGAAAAACTGTTTTTT.

This clonotype was picked up many times. This chain links TRBV29-1 with TRBJ2-1, with D possibly TRBD1 on 6 matching bases. There are 16 residues in the CDR3. Trimming left V 3 bases short and J 3 bases short, with 18 bases between. Germline V lookup: CDR1 SQVTM, CDR2 ANQGSEA. The CDR3 DNA reads as TGCAGCGTTGATCCAAGGTCCAGGGGCGACTACAATGAGCAGTTCTTC. It is translated as CSVDPRSRGDYNEQFF.

Many counts were recorded for this clonotype. This chain connects TRBV20-1 to TRBJ1-1, with TRBD1 as a possible D gene (6 bases). V was shortened by 3 bases and J by 1 base, with 12 bases between the two germline ends. Germline loops: CDR1 DFQATT, CDR2 SNEGSKA (reference sequence). There are 14 residues in the CDR3. The CDR3, as DNA: TGCAGTGCTAGGGGGGCCGCAGAGAACACTGAAGCTTTCTTT. This codes for CSARGAAENTEAFF.

This clonotype was counted ten times or more. This chain links TRBV7-2 with TRBJ2-3; D ambiguous. This CDR3 is 14 amino acids long. V gave up 0 bases and J gave up 6 bases, with 10 bases separating them. In germline, CDR1 is SGHTA, CDR2 FQGNSA. CDR3 in amino acids: CASSLARMADTQYF. CDR3 DNA: TGTGCCAGCAGCTTAGCCCGGATGGCGGATACGCAGTATTTT. Full variable domain (missing parts from reference TRBV7-2 and TRBJ2-3): GAGVSQSPSNKVTEKGKDVELRCDPISGHTALYWYRQSLGQGLEFLIYFQGNSAPDKSGLPSDRFSAERTGGSVSTLTIQRTQQEDSAVYLCASSLARMADTQYFGPGTRLTVL.

The chain joins TRBV3-1 to TRBJ1-4, with unresolved D. Germline CDR1 reads LGHDT; CDR2 reads YNNKEL (reference sequence). V dropped 2 bases and J dropped 0 bases, with 13 bases sitting between them. The CDR3 totals 17 residues. The CDR3 region has the DNA TGTGCCAGCAGCCAAATCGCCAACACGGCAACTAATGAAAAACTGTTTTTT. The encoded protein is CASSQIANTATNEKLFF.

This clonotype was recorded many times. V gene TRBV7-9 combines with J gene TRBJ1-6; 12 bases are shared with TRBD1. V lost 5 bases, J lost 7 bases, and 12 bases stayed unmatched. Looked up from germline, CDR1 is SEHNR and CDR2 is FQNEAQ (reference sequence). The CDR3 contains 18 residues. This CDR3 is CASSLFRDRGPRNSPLHF. The CDR3 DNA is TGTGCCAGCAGCCTATTCCGGGACAGGGGGCCGAGGAATTCACCCCTCCACTTT.

This clonotype was detected many times. The chain joins TRBV4-2 to TRBJ2-7, with 11 positions matching TRBD2. Looked up from germline, CDR1 is LGHNA and CDR2 is YNFKEQ. V was pared by 0 bases and J by 2 bases, with 3 bases of the junction left unmatched. This CDR3 has 16 amino acids. CDR3 DNA: TGTGCCAGCAGCCAAGATTTGACTAGCGGGGCCTACGAGCAGTACTTC. Amino acid sequence: CASSQDLTSGAYEQYF.

This clonotype was detected many times. This rearrangement joins TRBV7-2 to TRBJ1-5; possibly TRBD1 for D (5 bases). The CDR3 runs 12 residues. Trimming took off 5 bases at V and 14 bases at J, with 16 bases between the two ends. Germline CDR1 reads SGHTA; CDR2 reads FQGNSA. The DNA of the CDR3 is TGTGCCAGCAGCCTTCCGGGACCCGCAAAGCATTTT. Its protein is CASSLPGPAKHF.

This clonotype was counted only a few times. The rearrangement uses TRBV11-1 and TRBJ2-7; 11 bases are shared with TRBD1. The V and J ends lost 3 bases and 13 bases, in that order; junction bases with no gene match: 2. The CDR3 spans 11 residues. Germline loops: CDR1 SGHAT, CDR2 FQDESV (reference sequence). CDR3 in amino acids: CASSLDRGQYF. CDR3 nucleotide sequence: TGTGCCAGCAGCTTGGACAGGGGGCAATACTTC.

This clonotype has just a few counts. The chain has TRBV20-1 and TRBJ2-1; 13 bases are shared with TRBD2. Germline V gives CDR1 DFQATT, CDR2 SNEGSKA (reference sequence). The CDR3 has 18 residues. V dropped 4 bases and J dropped 1; count of bases not matched to a gene: 10. The CDR3 protein is CSAIRGLAGRLSYNEQFF. CDR3 nucleotides: TGCAGTGCTATTCGGGGACTAGCGGGGAGATTGTCCTACAATGAGCAGTTCTTC.

The gene calls are TRBV18 and TRBJ2-7, with 7 bases fitting TRBD1. CDR1 and CDR2 from the germline V gene are KGHSH and LQKENI. This CDR3 has 14 residues. With 4 bases clipped from V and 1 base from J, the junction kept 4 bases outside the gene matches. CDR3 nucleotides: TGTGCCAGCTCACAGTCGACAGGGTCCTACGAGCAGTACTTC. This sequence encodes CASSQSTGSYEQYF. The whole variable domain, remainder taken from reference TRBV18 and TRBJ2-7, is NAGVMQNPRHLVRRRGQEARLRCSPMKGHSHVYWYRQLPEEGLKFMVYLQKENIIDESGMPKERFSAEFPKEGPSILRIQQVVRGDSAAYFCASSQSTGSYEQYFGPGTRLTVT.

The gene calls are TRBV29-1 and TRBJ1-2; D is unresolved. From germline, CDR1 is SQVTM and CDR2 ANQGSEA. V was clipped by 1 base and J by 8 bases, with 8 bases between them. The CDR3 contains 11 residues. The CDR3 loop reads CSVEVRAGYTF. In DNA form, the CDR3 reads TGCAGCGTTGAAGTGAGGGCGGGCTACACCTTC.

This clonotype was seen a few times. The rearrangement uses TRBV20-1 and TRBJ1-2; perhaps TRBD1 as D (6 bases). The V gene lost 6 bases and the J gene lost 4 bases, with 12 bases spanning the gap. This CDR3 is built from 12 residues. Germline V gene lookup returns CDR1 DFQATT and CDR2 SNEGSKA (reference sequence). As DNA, the CDR3 is TGCAGTGCCAGGGGAGGACTCTATGGCTACACCTTC. Translated, it gives CSARGGLYGYTF.

V gene TRBV15 combines with J gene TRBJ1-4; D is unresolved. The CDR3 has 14 residues. Trimming took off 8 bases at V and 3 bases at J, with 13 bases between the two ends. Germline-derived CDR1 and CDR2 are LNHNV and YYDKDF (reference sequence). In DNA, the CDR3 is TGTGCCACCGAGTGGAGTGAAGCTAATGAAAAACTGTTTTTT. Its translation: CATEWSEANEKLFF.

This clonotype was seen repeatedly, ten times or more. The chain is built from TRBV14 and TRBJ1-6; D unclear. The CDR3 is 14 amino acids. Trimming took off 0 bases at V and 9 bases at J, with 9 bases between the two ends. Per the germline V gene, CDR1 is SGHDN and CDR2 is FVKESK. The CDR3 nucleotides are TGTGCCAGCAGCCAAGAAGCCCTGGGTTCACCCCTCCACTTT. It translates to CASSQEALGSPLHF.

This clonotype was picked up many times. The V gene is TRBV12-3 or TRBV12-4, the J gene TRBJ1-1; D possibly corresponds to TRBD1 (5 bases). V dropped 7 bases and J dropped 1 base, with 10 bases sitting between them. This CDR3 spans 13 amino acids. The DNA of the CDR3 is TGTGCCAGCATAAGGCAGGGGAACACTGAAGCTTTCTTT. It is translated as CASIRQGNTEAFF.

This clonotype showed up many times. The V call is TRBV23-1, the J call TRBJ2-2; D is unresolved. TRBV23-1 is marked as an open reading frame, function uncertain. Trimming left V 0 bases short and J 3 bases short, with 11 bases between. This CDR3 has 16 amino acids. The CDR3 reads CASSQSRRVDTGELFF. The CDR3 region has the DNA TGCGCCAGCAGTCAATCGCGAAGGGTGGACACCGGGGAGCTGTTTTTT.

This clonotype was found a few times. The V gene is TRBV20-1, the J gene TRBJ2-5; 7 positions agree with TRBD2. Germline CDR1 reads DFQATT; CDR2 reads SNEGSKA (reference sequence). The CDR3 extends over 16 amino acids. The ends lost 3 bases at V and 6 bases at J; junction bases unmatched: 16. CDR3 loop: CSASNPTSMIWQTQYF. CDR3 sequence (DNA): TGCAGTGCTAGTAATCCGACTAGCATGATCTGGCAGACCCAGTACTTC.

This clonotype came up many times. The chain is built from TRBV12-3 or TRBV12-4 and TRBJ1-2; possibly TRBD1 for D (5 bases). This CDR3 region has 13 residues. With 6 bases removed from V and 4 bases from J, the gap between germline ends came to 12 bases. CDR3 in amino acids: CASSQGQFYGYTF. CDR3 DNA: TGTGCCAGCAGCCAAGGACAATTCTATGGCTACACCTTC.

This clonotype was observed a handful of times. The chain recombines TRBV19 with TRBJ2-6; D might be TRBD2 (5 bases). CDR1 and CDR2 from the germline V gene are LNHDA and SQIVND (reference sequence). Trimming stripped 10 bases from V and 1 base from J, with 14 bases between. The CDR3 covers 15 residues. The CDR3 loop reads CATLEGSSGANVLTF. The CDR3 DNA reads TGTGCCACCCTAGAGGGATCATCTGGGGCCAACGTCCTGACTTTC.

This clonotype was counted at least ten times. The genes are TRBV19 and TRBJ1-2; D is unresolved. The CDR3 spans 14 residues. The germline V and J ends were trimmed by 4 bases and 2 bases, with 11 bases remaining between them. Germline CDR1 LNHDA, CDR2 SQIVND (reference sequence). The CDR3, as DNA: TGTGCCAGTAGTAGGCAGGAGACCAACTATGGCTACACCTTC. Translation: CASSRQETNYGYTF.

Many counts were recorded for this clonotype. The chain has TRBV6-2 or TRBV6-3 and TRBJ2-1; no reliable D call. V lost 2 bases and J lost 13, with 12 bases in between. The CDR3 contains 12 residues. Germline V gives CDR1 MNHEY, CDR2 SVGEGT. Written as DNA, the CDR3 is TGTGCCAGCAGTTACCCCGACTTACTACAGTTCTTC. Its translation is CASSYPDLLQFF.

This clonotype was recorded many times. The chain carries TRBV10-3 and TRBJ2-5; TRBD2 is a possible D gene (5 bases). V gave up 4 bases and J gave up 1 base, with 10 bases separating them. CDR3 length equals 14 residues. Germline V gene sequence: CDR1 ENHRY, CDR2 SYGVKD. CDR3 bases: TGTGCCATCAGTGCTGTCGGGATCCAAGAGACCCAGTACTTC. Residues: CAISAVGIQETQYF.